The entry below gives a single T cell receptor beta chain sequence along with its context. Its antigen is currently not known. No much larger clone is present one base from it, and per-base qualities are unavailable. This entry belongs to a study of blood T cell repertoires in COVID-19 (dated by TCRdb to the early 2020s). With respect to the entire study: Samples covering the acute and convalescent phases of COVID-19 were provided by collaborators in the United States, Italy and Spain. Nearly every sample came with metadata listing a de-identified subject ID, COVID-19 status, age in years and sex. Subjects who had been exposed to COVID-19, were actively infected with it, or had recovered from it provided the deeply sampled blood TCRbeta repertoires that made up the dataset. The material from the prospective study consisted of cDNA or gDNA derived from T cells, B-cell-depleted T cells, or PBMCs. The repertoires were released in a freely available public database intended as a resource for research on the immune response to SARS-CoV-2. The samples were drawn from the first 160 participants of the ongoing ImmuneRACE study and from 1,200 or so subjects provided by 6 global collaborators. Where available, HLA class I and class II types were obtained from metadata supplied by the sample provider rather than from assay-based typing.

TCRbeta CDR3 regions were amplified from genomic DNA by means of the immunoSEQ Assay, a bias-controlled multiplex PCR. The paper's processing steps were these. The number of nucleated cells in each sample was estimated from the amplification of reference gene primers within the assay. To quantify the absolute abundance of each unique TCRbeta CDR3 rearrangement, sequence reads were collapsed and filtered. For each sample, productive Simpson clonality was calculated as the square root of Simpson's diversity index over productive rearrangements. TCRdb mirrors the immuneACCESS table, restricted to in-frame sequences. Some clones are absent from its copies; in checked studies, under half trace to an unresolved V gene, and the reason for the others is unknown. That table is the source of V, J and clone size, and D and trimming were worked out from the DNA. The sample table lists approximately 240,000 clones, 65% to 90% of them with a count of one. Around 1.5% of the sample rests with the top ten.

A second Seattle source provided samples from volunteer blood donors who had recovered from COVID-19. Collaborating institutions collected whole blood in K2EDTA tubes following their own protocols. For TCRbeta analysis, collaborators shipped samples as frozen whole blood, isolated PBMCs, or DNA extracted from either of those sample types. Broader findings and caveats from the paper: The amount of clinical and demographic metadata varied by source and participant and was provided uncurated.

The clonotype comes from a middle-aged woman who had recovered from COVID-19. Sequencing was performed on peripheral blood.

The DNA is TGTGCCAGTAGTCCGGGACTAGCGGAAGAGACCCAGTACTTC. The translation is CASSPGLAEETQYF. The V and J segments used are TRBV19 and TRBJ2-5, with 11 bases matching TRBD2. The CDR3 has 14 amino acids, counting the end cysteine and phenylalanine. Only the CDR3 DNA stays, 42 bases, in frame from base 1. From the germline V gene (reference sequence), CDR1 is LNHDA and CDR2 is SQIVND. The germline V end is reduced by 5 bases and the J end by 3 bases; junction bases left unmatched: 2.